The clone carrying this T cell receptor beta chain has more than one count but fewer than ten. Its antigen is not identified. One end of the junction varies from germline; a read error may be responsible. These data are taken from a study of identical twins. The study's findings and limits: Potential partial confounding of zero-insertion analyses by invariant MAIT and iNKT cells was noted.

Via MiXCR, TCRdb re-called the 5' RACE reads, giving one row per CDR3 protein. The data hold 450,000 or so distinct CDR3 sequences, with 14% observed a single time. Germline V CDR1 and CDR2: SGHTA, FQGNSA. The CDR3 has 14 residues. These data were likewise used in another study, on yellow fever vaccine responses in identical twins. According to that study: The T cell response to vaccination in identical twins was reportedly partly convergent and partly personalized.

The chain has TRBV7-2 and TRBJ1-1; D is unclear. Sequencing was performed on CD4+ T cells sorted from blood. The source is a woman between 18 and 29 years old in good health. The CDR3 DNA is TGTGCCAGCAGCTTAGCGCGAGGGAACGCTGAAGCTTTCTTT. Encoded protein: CASSLARGNAEAFF.